This T cell receptor beta chain was identified in a study of T cells in Graves' hyperthyroidism and ophthalmopathy. The source material, RNA transcripts, was used to amplify TCR beta CDR3 regions. Carried out on the TCR CDR3, a first-round RT-PCR used the HTBI primer set. TCRdb re-derived calls from the multiplex PCR reads in MiXCR, one entry per CDR3 protein. The sample carries around 250,000 distinct CDR3 sequences, about 14% recorded once. In this sample, this clonotype turned up a few times. CDR3 length equals 21 residues. Per germline, CDR1 SNHLY and CDR2 FYNNEI. V lost 5 bases and J lost 1; bases outside the gene matches: 20.

The sample taken for sequencing was blood. The source is a woman in her thirties or forties with Graves' hyperthyroidism that later progressed to Graves' ophthalmopathy. The chain has TRBV2 and TRBJ1-5, with 10 bases that match TRBD1. The CDR3 sequence: CASSWDQDRGLNFGSNQPQHF. CDR3 DNA: TGTGCCAGCAGTTGGGATCAAGACAGGGGGCTTAACTTTGGGAGCAATCAGCCCCAGCATTTT.